This TCR beta chain was recorded in a study of breast tumors, draining lymph nodes, adjacent tissues. This clonotype was seen many times. CDR1 and CDR2 from the germline V gene are SEHNR and FQNEAQ (reference sequence). The V end lost 7 bases, the J end lost 8 bases, and 16 bases lay between the germline ends. The CDR3 sequence is 13 residues long. TCRdb independently ran MiXCR on the multiplex PCR reads; one entry per CDR3 protein. The repertoire holds 150,000 or so distinct CDR3 sequences, with about 33% as singletons. The lymph nodes were axillary draining lymph nodes from breast cancer patients. The sequence came from a female donor with breast cancer. Some clones in this sample may be carry-over from other donors' samples. V gene TRBV7-9 combines with J gene TRBJ2-3, with D possibly being TRBD2 (6 bases). The sample was axillary lymph node tissue. The CDR3 nucleotides are TGTGCCAGCACCCCCCGGCGGGACCTTACGCAGTATTTT. Translating it yields CASTPRRDLTQYF. The whole variable domain, filled in from reference TRBV7-9 and TRBJ2-3, reads DTGVSQNPRHKITKRGQNVTFRCDPISEHNRLYWYRQTLGQGPEFLTYFQNEAQLEKSRLLSDRFSAERPKGSFSTLEIQRTEQGDSAMYLCASTPRRDLTQYFGPGTRLTVL.